The rows below give T cell receptor beta chains drawn from one sample of a study of blood T cells in healthy people across ages. TCRdb re-called the 5' RACE reads with MiXCR, one entry per CDR3 protein. Of approximately 800,000 distinct CDR3 sequences in the sample, roughly 35% are singletons; the top ten hold 13%. The sample consisted of blood. The source of these receptors is a man younger than 35 in good health. The CDR3 runs from the conserved cysteine through the conserved F or W. The D gene is left open where the match is weak. Expanded clones get a size class; other rows say once, few or many, or leave the size out.

D | size | J | V | CDR3 | DNA
TRBD1 | once | TRBJ1-5 | TRBV19 | CASRKPGQGLSNQPQHF | TGTGCCAGTAGAAAACCGGGACAGGGTTTGAGCAATCAGCCCCAGCATTTT
. | . | TRBJ2-2 | TRBV5-1 | CASDLRTPNTGELFF | TGCGCCAGCGACCTTAGGACACCGAACACCGGGGAGCTGTTTTTT
. | . | TRBJ2-1 | TRBV9 | CASSYEEGGRYEQFF | TGTGCCAGCAGCTACGAGGAGGGGGGTAGGTATGAGCAGTTCTTC
. | . | TRBJ2-3 | TRBV7-8 | CASSPTVMGVTDTQYF | TGTGCCAGCAGCCCAACCGTGATGGGGGTCACAGATACGCAGTATTTT
. | few | TRBJ1-5 | TRBV5-1 | CASSLDGGAQPQHF | TGCGCCAGCAGCTTGGACGGGGGGGCTCAACCCCAGCATTTT
. | once | TRBJ2-3 | TRBV12-3/TRBV12-4 | CASSEQGRSTDTQYF | TGTGCCAGCAGTGAACAGGGTAGAAGCACAGATACGCAGTATTTT
. | once | TRBJ2-4 | TRBV3-1 | CASSQDLGRGGAAEVQYF | TGTGCCAGCAGCCAAGATCTGGGCAGGGGTGGAGCGGCGGAGGTTCAGTACTTC
. | . | TRBJ2-2 | TRBV5-5 | CASSLGQSMPGELFF | TGTGCCAGCAGCTTAGGGCAGAGTATGCCCGGGGAGCTGTTTTTT
. | . | TRBJ1-6 | TRBV7-2 | CASSPSEGTGRNSPLHF | TGTGCCAGCAGCCCGTCCGAGGGCACAGGGCGTAATTCACCCCTCCACTTT
. | once | TRBJ2-3 | TRBV3-1 | CASSRAQGKDTQYF | TGTGCCAGCAGCCGCGCACAGGGAAAAGATACGCAGTATTTT
TRBD2 | . | TRBJ2-1 | TRBV28 | CASSSSGTSGLHEQFF | TGTGCCAGCAGCTCCTCCGGGACTAGCGGCCTCCATGAGCAGTTCTTC
TRBD2 | once | TRBJ2-7 | TRBV27 | CASLRDGGSNEQYF | TGTGCCAGCCTCCGGGACGGGGGGAGCAATGAGCAGTACTTC
. | many | TRBJ2-4 | TRBV29-1 | CSVEGRDMWGKNIQYF | TGCAGCGTTGAAGGGAGGGACATGTGGGGCAAAAACATTCAGTACTTC
. | few | TRBJ1-2 | TRBV20-1 | CSARAGGFYGYTF | TGCAGTGCTAGGGCAGGAGGGTTCTATGGCTACACCTTC
. | . | TRBJ2-5 | TRBV12-3/TRBV12-4 | CASSSPTRRLGETQYF | TGTGCCAGCAGTTCACCCACACGAAGGTTGGGAGAGACCCAGTACTTC
. | many | TRBJ1-2 | TRBV20-1 | CSASPPRGTGGYTF | TGCAGTGCTAGCCCCCCTAGGGGTACGGGTGGCTACACCTTC
TRBD1 | many | TRBJ2-7 | TRBV7-2 | CASSARTGEYYEQYF | TGTGCCAGCAGCGCGCGGACAGGTGAATACTACGAGCAGTACTTC
. | . | TRBJ1-2 | TRBV3-1 | CASSQGAAGTDGYTF | TGTGCCAGCAGCCAAGGGGCGGCAGGGACCGATGGCTACACCTTC
TRBD1 | few | TRBJ1-5 | TRBV2 | CASGGQYSNQPQHF | TGTGCCAGCGGGGGACAGTATAGCAATCAGCCCCAGCATTTT
. | few | TRBJ2-5 | TRBV27 | CASSPQGVRETQYF | TGTGCCAGCAGTCCCCAGGGTGTTCGAGAGACCCAGTACTTC
. | few | TRBJ1-5 | TRBV10-3 | CAISEGGRSNQPQHF | TGTGCCATCAGTGAGGGGGGGCGGTCCAATCAGCCCCAGCATTTT
TRBD1 | . | TRBJ1-1 | TRBV5-1 | CASSTEPGQLNTEAFF | TGCGCCAGCAGCACGGAGCCGGGACAGTTGAACACTGAAGCTTTCTTT
TRBD1 | few | TRBJ2-5 | TRBV6-1 | CASIFDRAFAETQYF | TGTGCCAGCATTTTCGACAGGGCGTTCGCAGAGACCCAGTACTTC
TRBD1 | few | TRBJ1-1 | TRBV6-2/TRBV6-3 | CASSRKDRARLTEAFF | TGTGCCAGCAGTCGAAAGGACAGGGCCCGTCTCACTGAAGCTTTCTTT
. | many | TRBJ1-2 | TRBV5-1 | CASSPDLDRKGHGYTF | TGCGCCAGCAGCCCGGACCTCGACAGAAAGGGACATGGCTACACCTTC
. | . | TRBJ1-2 | TRBV4-3 | CASSQDIQGEDGYTF | TGCGCCAGCAGCCAAGATATCCAGGGCGAGGACGGCTACACCTTC
. | few | TRBJ1-2 | TRBV21-1 | CAGHNANYGYTF | TGTGCCGGCCATAACGCTAACTATGGCTACACCTTC
TRBD1 | few | TRBJ1-1 | TRBV19 | CASRRDRGNTEAFF | TGTGCCAGTAGACGGGACAGGGGGAACACTGAAGCTTTCTTT
. | many | TRBJ2-3 | TRBV20-1 | CSANPISSTGDTDTQYF | TGCAGTGCTAACCCGATTTCTAGCACGGGGGACACAGATACGCAGTATTTT
. | few | TRBJ2-5 | TRBV20-1 | CSASGSVGETQYF | TGCAGTGCTAGTGGGTCCGTAGGGGAGACCCAGTACTTC
. | . | TRBJ2-5 | TRBV7-2 | CASSLDTAVETQYF | TGTGCCAGCAGCTTGGACACGGCCGTCGAGACCCAGTACTTC
. | . | TRBJ2-1 | TRBV7-8 | CASSSRTGASYNEQFF | TGTGCCAGCAGCTCCAGGACGGGGGCATCCTACAATGAGCAGTTCTTC